Below, one TCR beta chain is given with its context. Its antigen is still unknown. These data belong to a study of T cell responses to AZD1222 COVID-19 vaccine. Study results and limitations: Elevations in Spike-specific TCR breadth and depth followed administration of two AZD1222 doses. Recipients of AZD1222 seropositive at baseline numbered only five or six. CD4 TCRs associated with vaccination spanned spike, dominating at 160-218 and 743-854. Clonal diversity was possibly underestimated, and white British individuals and females predominated among donors.

Data came from immunoSEQ multiplex PCR; TCRdb stores just in-frame clones and leaves some out. This table has approximately 220,000 clones, 93% appearing once. This receptor was obtained from an adult in good health. Source: peripheral blood, taken on day 0 of MenACWY control vaccination.

The CDR3 here is CATMNRANTEAFF. CDR3 in DNA: TGTGCCACCATGAACAGGGCGAACACTGAAGCTTTCTTT. The chain has TRBV24-1 and TRBJ1-1; TRBD1 is a possible D gene (6 bases). The CDR3 spans 13 residues. Germline CDR1 KGHDR, CDR2 SFDVKD. V was cut by 8 bases and J by 1 base, with 10 bases left in between.